This T cell receptor beta chain is from a study of cytomegalovirus exposure and HLA in healthy donors. Germline V gene data show CDR1 as MGHDK and CDR2 as SYGVNS. This CDR3 is 13 amino acids long. The PCR used 60 Vbeta and 13 Jbeta primers. Some clones are missing from TCRdb's copy, which holds only in-frame ones; the method was immunoSEQ multiplex PCR. This sample has around 180,000 clones, with roughly 80% found just once. Comments on this clone: One end of the junction varies from germline; a read error may be responsible.

This clonotype originated in a man in his 60s in good health and CMV-seronegative. The sequenced sample consisted of PBMCs. The chain combines TRBV25-1 with TRBJ1-2, with a tentative D call TRBD1 (6 bases). The CDR3: CASREGVSYGYPF. As DNA, the CDR3 is TGTGCCAGCAGAGAGGGGGTGAGCTATGGCTACCCCTTC.